In its sample, the clone carrying this TCR beta chain was seen many times. As yet, its antigen is unknown. With 10-nucleotide random UMIs included, cDNA was synthesized by 5'RACE. From 15-18 subjects, every sequencing run obtained over 160 million TCR-beta sequences. TCRdb re-called the 5' RACE reads with MiXCR, one entry per CDR3 protein. The sample gives around 68,000 distinct CDR3 sequences, 3.5% to 5% of which show up once; 2.6% is in the top ten. This entry belongs to a study of neurological immune-mediated disorders. Whole-study context: Multiple sclerosis patients numbered roughly 35, with approximately 30 relapsing-remitting and 3 secondary progressive.

Notes on the study in general: In HTLV-1-associated myelopathy, TCR clonal expansion was greatest, whereas multiple sclerosis had the least, falling below healthy controls.

This clonotype was obtained from a man aged 50 to 60 with multiple sclerosis. The sample consisted of PBMCs.

Here the CDR3 reads CSAMVALARAGELFF. Here the CDR3 DNA reads TGCAGTGCTATGGTAGCACTAGCGAGGGCCGGGGAGCTGTTTTTT. The chain joins TRBV20-1 to TRBJ2-2; 7 bases are shared with TRBD2. The CDR3 has 15 residues. Trimming removed 4 bases from V and 6 bases from J; junction bases left unmatched: 11. Germline assignment: CDR1 DFQATT and CDR2 SNEGSKA (reference sequence).